One sample yielded the 6 T cell receptor beta chains listed below, sequenced in a study of cytomegalovirus exposure and HLA in healthy donors. Produced via immunoSEQ multiplex PCR; TCRdb's table is partial and in-frame only. The sample lists about 110,000 clones; roughly 88% were seen once. The sample consisted of PBMCs. These receptors were obtained from a woman between 18 and 29 years old in good health and CMV-seronegative.

The chain couples TRBV10-3 to TRBJ2-3; D not certain. Germline V gene data show CDR1 as ENHRY and CDR2 as SYGVKD. This CDR3 spans 15 amino acids. Trimming took 2 bases from V and 0 from J, leaving 9 bases between them. DNA of the CDR3: TGTGCCATCAGTGAGCCAAAAACTAGCACAGATACGCAGTATTTT. It specifies CAISEPKTSTDTQYF.

This rearrangement joins TRBV5-4 to TRBJ2-7, with TRBD2 matching over 8 bases. From germline, CDR1 is SGHNT and CDR2 YYREEE (reference sequence). The ends lost 3 bases at V and 0 bases at J; junction bases unmatched: 5. The CDR3 is made up of 15 amino acids. The CDR3 DNA sequence: TGTGCCAGCAGCTCGGGGGGGTTTACCTCCTACGAGCAGTACTTC. It specifies CASSSGGFTSYEQYF.

Here the CDR3 DNA reads TGTGCCAGTAGTACAGGGGGAAGCAGTGGCTACACCTTC. It codes for CASSTGGSSGYTF. The J gene is TRBJ1-2, the V gene TRBV19, with 7 positions matching TRBD1. The CDR3 has 13 amino acids. Germline assignment: CDR1 LNHDA and CDR2 SQIVND (reference sequence). The ends lost 4 bases at V and 7 bases at J; junction bases unmatched: 6. The full variable domain, in which reference TRBV19 and TRBJ1-2 provide the parts outside the CDR3, is DGGITQSPKYLFRKEGQNVTLSCEQNLNHDAMYWYRQDPGQGLRLIYYSQIVNDFQKGDIAEGYSVSREKKESFPLTVTSAQKNPTAFYLCASSTGGSSGYTFGSGTRLTVV.

The chain joins TRBV7-6 to TRBJ2-7; D may be TRBD2 (6 bases). V gave up 5 bases and J gave up 5 bases, with 13 bases separating them. The CDR3 has 13 amino acids. Germline-derived CDR1 and CDR2 are SGHVS and FNYEAQ. The CDR3 spells CASSPTGGDEQYF. DNA of the CDR3: TGTGCCAGCAGCCCCACAGGAGGGGACGAGCAGTACTTC.

This clone appeared a single time. This chain links TRBV6-1 with TRBJ2-1, with 14 positions matching TRBD2. The CDR3 sequence is 13 residues long. Germline loops: CDR1 MNHNS, CDR2 SASEGT. V lost 6 bases and J lost 8; bases outside the gene matches: 0. CDR3: CASRGLAGDEQFF. DNA of the CDR3: TGTGCCAGCAGGGGACTAGCGGGGGATGAGCAGTTCTTC.

The gene calls are TRBV28 and TRBJ2-5, with 9 bases identical to TRBD1. The CDR3 runs 14 residues. After removal of 5 bases from V and 5 bases from J, the junction contained 6 bases not matched to a gene. Looked up from germline, CDR1 is MDHEN and CDR2 is SYDVKM. CDR3 nucleotides: TGTGCCAGCAGTCAACAGGGGGCCGGGGAGACCCAGTACTTC. Translation: CASSQQGAGETQYF.